Each of the 2 T cell receptor beta chains below was sequenced from the same sample in a study of blood T cell repertoires in COVID-19. Using immunoSEQ multiplex PCR, the repertoire was profiled, and TCRdb retains in-frame clones only, with some absent. The sample lists more than 300,000 clones, around 87% seen once, with 8.5% to 12% in the top ten. Input material: peripheral blood. These receptors were taken from a woman aged 25 to 39 with COVID-19, enrolled during active disease.

This chain joins TRBV5-3 and TRBJ2-2; 7 positions match TRBD2. TRBV5-3 is identified as an open reading frame with a role that is uncertain. This CDR3 spans 19 amino acids. The ends lost 4 bases at V and 1 base at J; junction bases unmatched: 16. The CDR3: CARSPKRLAVGVNTGELFF. CDR3 DNA: TGTGCCAGAAGCCCTAAAAGGCTAGCGGTTGGAGTGAACACCGGGGAGCTGTTTTTT.

As DNA, the CDR3 is TGCGCCAGTTGGCGGGGAGGGACGGTCAATGAGCAGTTCTTC. This sequence encodes CASWRGGTVNEQFF. V gene TRBV5-1 combines with J gene TRBJ2-1; 7 nucleotides line up with TRBD2. This CDR3 is 14 amino acids long. Germline CDR1 is SGHRS and CDR2 is YFSETQ. Losses at the gene ends were 8 bases for V and 6 bases for J; bases not matched to a gene: 11.